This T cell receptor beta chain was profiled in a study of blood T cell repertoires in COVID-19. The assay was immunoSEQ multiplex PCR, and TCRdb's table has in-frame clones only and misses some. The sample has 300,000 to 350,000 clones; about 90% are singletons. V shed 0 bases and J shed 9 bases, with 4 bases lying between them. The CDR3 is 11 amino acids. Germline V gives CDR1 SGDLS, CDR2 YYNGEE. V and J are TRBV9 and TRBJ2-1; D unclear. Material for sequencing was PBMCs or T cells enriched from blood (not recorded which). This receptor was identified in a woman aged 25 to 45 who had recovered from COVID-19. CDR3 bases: TGTGCCAGCAGCGTAGGAGTTGAGCAGTTCTTC. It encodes CASSVGVEQFF.